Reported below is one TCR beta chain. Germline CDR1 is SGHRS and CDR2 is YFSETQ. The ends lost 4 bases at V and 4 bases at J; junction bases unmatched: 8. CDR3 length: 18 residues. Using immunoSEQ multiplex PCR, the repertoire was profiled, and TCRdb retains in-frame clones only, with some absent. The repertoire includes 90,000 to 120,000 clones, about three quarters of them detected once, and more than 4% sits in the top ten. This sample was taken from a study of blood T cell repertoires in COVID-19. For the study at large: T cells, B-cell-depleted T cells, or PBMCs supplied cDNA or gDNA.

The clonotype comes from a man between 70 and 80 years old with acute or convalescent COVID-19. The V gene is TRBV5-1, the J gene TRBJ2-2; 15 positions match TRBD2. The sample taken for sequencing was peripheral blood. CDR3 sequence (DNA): TGCGCCAGCAGCCCGGGACTAGCGGGGGGAAACGGCACCGGGGAGCTGTTTTTT. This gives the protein CASSPGLAGGNGTGELFF. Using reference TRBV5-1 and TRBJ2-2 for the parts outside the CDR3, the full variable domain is KAGVTQTPRYLIKTRGQQVTLSCSPISGHRSVSWYQQTPGQGLQFLFEYFSETQRNKGNFPGRFSGRQFSNSRSEMNVSTLELGDSALYLCASSPGLAGGNGTGELFFGEGSRLTVL.